The rows below give T cell receptor beta chains drawn from one sample of a study of OX40 agonist ivuxolimab in advanced cancers. Libraries were prepared by immunoSEQ multiplex PCR; TCRdb keeps only in-frame clonotypes and omits some of them. The sample has roughly 45,000 clones, just over 85% seen once. The starting material was CD4+ or CD8+ T cells sorted from blood, obtained in a trial of the OX40 agonist ivuxolimab. The receptor source for this set is an adult with an advanced solid tumor such as melanoma, head and neck, liver or kidney cancer. Each CDR3 is given with its conserved first and last residue. Each record gives: J gene, V gene, D gene, clone size, CDR3 protein, CDR3 DNA. A D gene is named only where the DNA matches it firmly. Some rows mark clone size as missing; the rest say once, few, many or name a class of expanded clone.

TRBJ1-1 | TRBV30 | . | . | CAWSAPFSDPKTEAFF | TGTGCCTGGAGTGCCCCCTTTTCCGACCCCAAGACTGAAGCTTTCTTT
TRBJ1-1 | TRBV6-5 | . | . | CASSWGGNTEAFF | TGTGCCAGCAGCTGGGGGGGAAACACTGAAGCTTTCTTT
TRBJ2-2 | TRBV11-2 | . | . | CASRTPGTFTGELFF | TGTGCCAGCAGAACCCCCGGGACTTTCACCGGGGAGCTGTTTTTT
TRBJ1-4 | TRBV28 | . | . | CASSPGSPNEKLFF | TGTGCCAGCAGCCCAGGCAGTCCTAATGAAAAACTGTTTTTT
TRBJ1-2 | TRBV7-8 | . | . | CASSNRQDYGYTF | TGTGCCAGCAGCAACCGACAGGACTATGGCTACACCTTC
TRBJ2-7 | TRBV6-5 | . | . | CASSYTGVTYEQYF | TGTGCCAGCAGTTACACGGGGGTAACCTACGAGCAGTACTTC
TRBJ2-7 | TRBV28 | TRBD1 | once | CASSKTTYVGTGGGEQYF | TGTGCCAGCAGCAAAACAACCTACGTTGGGACAGGGGGTGGCGAGCAGTACTTC
TRBJ2-2 | TRBV7-6 | TRBD2 | . | CASSPYPTGLAGGPSTGELFF | TGTGCCAGCAGCCCCTATCCCACCGGACTAGCGGGGGGGCCGAGTACCGGGGAGCTGTTTTTT
TRBJ2-3 | TRBV5-1 | TRBD2 | . | CASSLSGGATDTQYF | TGCGCCAGCAGCTTGTCGGGGGGTGCCACAGATACGCAGTATTTT
TRBJ2-3 | TRBV18 | TRBD2 | . | CASTTSGGTDTQYF | TGTGCCAGCACAACTAGCGGGGGCACAGATACGCAGTATTTT
TRBJ2-1 | TRBV30 | . | . | CAWALGGYNEQFF | TGTGCCTGGGCCCTCGGGGGTTACAATGAGCAGTTCTTC
TRBJ2-3 | TRBV29-1 | TRBD2 | . | CSVERTSGGPDTQYF | TGCAGCGTTGAGAGGACTAGCGGGGGGCCAGATACGCAGTATTTT
TRBJ2-1 | TRBV7-7 | . | . | CASSLDSINEQFF | TGTGCCAGCAGCTTAGATTCTATTAATGAGCAGTTCTTC
TRBJ2-5 | TRBV7-2 | TRBD2 | . | CASSKKLAGGQETQYF | TGTGCCAGCAGCAAAAAACTAGCGGGGGGGCAAGAGACCCAGTACTTC
TRBJ2-1 | TRBV11-2 | TRBD1 | . | CASSYIRTGNEQFF | TGTGCCAGCAGCTATATACGGACAGGTAACGAGCAGTTCTTC
TRBJ2-5 | TRBV22-1 | . | . | CPGRSGRRETQYF | TGTCCTGGGAGGTCGGGACGAAGGGAGACCCAGTACTTC
TRBJ2-7 | TRBV13 | . | few | CASSIRDAAYEQYF | TGTGCCAGCAGCATCCGGGACGCAGCCTACGAGCAGTACTTC
TRBJ1-1 | TRBV5-6 | . | . | CASSLVGPEAFF | TGTGCCAGCAGCTTAGTGGGGCCTGAAGCTTTCTTT
TRBJ1-1 | TRBV7-8 | . | few | CASSSLALVGGNTEAFF | TGTGCCAGCAGCTCCCTCGCCTTAGTGGGGGGGAACACTGAAGCTTTCTTT
TRBJ2-3 | TRBV19 | TRBD1 | once | CASSPMQGVADTQYF | TGTGCCAGTAGTCCCATGCAGGGGGTGGCAGATACGCAGTATTTT
TRBJ2-5 | TRBV5-4 | TRBD1 | . | CASSLPDRERQETQYF | TGTGCCAGCAGCTTGCCCGACAGGGAGCGCCAAGAGACCCAGTACTTC
TRBJ2-7 | TRBV18 | . | . | CASSPPSSRGAQQYF | TGTGCCAGCTCACCACCGAGCTCCCGGGGGGCGCAGCAGTACTTC
TRBJ1-2 | TRBV4-3 | . | . | CASSQREGEGYGYTF | TGCGCCAGCAGCCAAAGAGAGGGGGAGGGCTATGGCTACACCTTC
TRBJ1-3 | TRBV28 | . | once | CASSLYRGIDGNTIYF | TGTGCCAGCAGTTTATACCGGGGCATAGATGGAAACACCATATATTTT
TRBJ1-3 | TRBV6-6 | TRBD1 | few | CASRKTGEINTIYF | TGTGCCAGCAGGAAGACAGGGGAGATAAACACCATATATTTT
TRBJ1-2 | TRBV4-1 | . | . | CASSQEAGSGYGYTF | TGCGCCAGCAGCCAAGAGGCAGGGTCAGGCTATGGCTACACCTTC
TRBJ1-2 | TRBV19 | TRBD1 | . | CASSISDRAVYGYTF | TGTGCCAGTAGTATCTCGGACAGGGCGGTCTATGGCTACACCTTC
TRBJ2-1 | TRBV19 | TRBD2 | once | CASRLRLAGVYEQFF | TGTGCCAGTCGCCTACGGCTAGCGGGAGTCTATGAGCAGTTCTTC
TRBJ2-7 | TRBV5-1 | . | . | CASSQGTTYEQYF | TGCGCCAGCAGCCAGGGAACAACCTACGAGCAGTACTTC
TRBJ2-1 | TRBV4-2 | TRBD2 | . | CASSPESGLAGGYNEQFF | TGTGCCAGCAGCCCGGAGTCCGGACTAGCGGGAGGGTACAATGAGCAGTTCTTC
TRBJ2-7 | TRBV29-1 | TRBD1 | once | CSVPGTGNYEQYF | TGCAGCGTCCCCGGGACAGGCAACTACGAGCAGTACTTC